These T cell receptor beta chains were read from a single sample in a study of blood T cell repertoires in COVID-19. Only in-frame clones appear in the TCRdb table, and some are missing; sequencing was by immunoSEQ multiplex PCR. The table lists approximately 120,000 clones, less than 85% of them singletons. Sequenced sample: peripheral blood. The receptors come from a human donor in a cohort sampled during active or convalescent COVID-19. CDR3s include the opening cysteine and the closing phenylalanine or tryptophan. D genes are given only for firm matches. Not all rows give a size; the values are once, few, many and, for expanded clones, a class.

v_call	d_call	clone_size	j_call	cdr3_nt	cdr3_aa
TRBV10-2	TRBD1	.	TRBJ2-7	TGCGCCAGCAGGGAGGACAGGGGAGGATACGAGCAGTACTTC	CASREDRGGYEQYF
TRBV4-3	TRBD1	few	TRBJ1-2	TGCGCCAGCAGCCAAGATATAGGACAGACAGGGGGCGTTGGCGGCTACACCTTC	CASSQDIGQTGGVGGYTF
TRBV13	.	.	TRBJ2-7	TGTGCCAGCAGACTCCGGGACACCTCCTACGAGCAGTACTTC	CASRLRDTSYEQYF
TRBV7-3	TRBD2	.	TRBJ2-5	TGTGCCAGCAGCCTTGGACTAGCGGGAGTCCGACAAGAGACCCAGTACTTC	CASSLGLAGVRQETQYF
TRBV6-1	.	few	TRBJ1-2	TGTGCCAGCAGTGAGCGAGGGTACTATGGCTACACCTTC	CASSERGYYGYTF
TRBV28	.	.	TRBJ2-1	TGTGCCAGCAGTTTATACCCGCCGCCTGGTCTAGGCAATGAGCAGTTCTTC	CASSLYPPPGLGNEQFF
TRBV5-6	.	few	TRBJ1-6	TGTGCCAGCAGGAGATGGACAGCCCTCTATAATTCACCCCTCCACTTT	CASRRWTALYNSPLHF
TRBV6-6	.	.	TRBJ1-6	TGTGTCAGCAGTTACTCGGGGTTAAACTCGGGGAAACCCCTCCACTTT	CVSSYSGLNSGKPLHF
TRBV27	TRBD2	.	TRBJ2-7	TGTGCCAGCAGTTTACGTAGCGGGGCCTACTACGAGCAGTACTTC	CASSLRSGAYYEQYF
TRBV6-1	TRBD1	.	TRBJ2-5	TGTGCCAGCAGGAGGGACAGGGGGGGCCAAGAGACCCAGTACTTC	CASRRDRGGQETQYF
TRBV18	.	.	TRBJ1-5	TGTGCCAGCTCACCCAGTCTGGATCAGCCCCAGCATTTT	CASSPSLDQPQHF
TRBV7-9	TRBD2	once	TRBJ2-3	TGTGCCAGCAGCTTCACCCCAGCGGGAGCGCAGTATTTT	CASSFTPAGAQYF
TRBV4-3	.	.	TRBJ1-2	TGCGCCAGCAGCCAAGATAGGTCAGGCTATGGCTACACCTTC	CASSQDRSGYGYTF
TRBV28	.	once	TRBJ2-5	TGTGCCAGCAGTCTACCCTCAGGTACCCCAGGGACCCAGTACTTC	CASSLPSGTPGTQYF
TRBV27	TRBD2	.	TRBJ2-7	TGTGCCAGCTCCCGGGGGGGCCACGAGCAGTACTTC	CASSRGGHEQYF
TRBV7-2	TRBD2	.	TRBJ2-2	TGTGCCAGCAGTTGGACTAGCGGGAGCGGGGAGCTGTTTTTT	CASSWTSGSGELFF
TRBV4-1	.	.	TRBJ2-7	TGCGCCAGCAGCCAAGGGTTTTGGGTGACCAGGGCCGCCTACGAGCAGTACTTC	CASSQGFWVTRAAYEQYF
TRBV29-1	.	.	TRBJ1-1	TGCAGCGTTGACAGCTCCAGGGTGGCTTTCTTT	CSVDSSRVAFF
TRBV5-1	.	.	TRBJ2-5	TGCGCCAGCAGCCATCAGGGGCTAGAGACCCAGTACTTC	CASSHQGLETQYF
TRBV10-3	TRBD2	medium-sized	TRBJ2-2	TGTGCCATCATGAGCGGGAAGAACACCGGGGAGCTGTTTTTT	CAIMSGKNTGELFF
TRBV7-2	TRBD1	.	TRBJ1-2	TGTGCCAGCAGCCCAGGACAGGGGGCCAGTAACTATGGCTACACCTTC	CASSPGQGASNYGYTF
TRBV7-2	.	.	TRBJ1-2	TGTGCCAGCAGCTCCCGCGGCAGGGTGGACTATGGCTACACCTTC	CASSSRGRVDYGYTF
TRBV7-8	TRBD2	.	TRBJ2-1	TGTGCCAGCACCTTAGCGGGAGGGTTTATAAGTGAGCAGTTCTTC	CASTLAGGFISEQFF